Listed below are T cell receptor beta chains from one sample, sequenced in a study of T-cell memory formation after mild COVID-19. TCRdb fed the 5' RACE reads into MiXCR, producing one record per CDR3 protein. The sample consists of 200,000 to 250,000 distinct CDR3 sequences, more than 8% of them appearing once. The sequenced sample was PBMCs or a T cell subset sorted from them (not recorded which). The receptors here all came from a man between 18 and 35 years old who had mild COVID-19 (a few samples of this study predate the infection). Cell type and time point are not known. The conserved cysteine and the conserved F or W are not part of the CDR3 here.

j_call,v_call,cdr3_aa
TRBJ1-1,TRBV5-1,ASSLDPRVTEAF
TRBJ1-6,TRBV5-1,ASSLEAGNSPLH
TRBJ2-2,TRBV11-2,ASSSPPWAGPANTGELF
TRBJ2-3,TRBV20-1,SARDLGGAKGTDTQY
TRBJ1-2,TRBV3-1,ASSQEGGQIYGYT
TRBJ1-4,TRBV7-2,ASSLTGSKEKLF
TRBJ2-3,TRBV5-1,ASRTRQITDTQY
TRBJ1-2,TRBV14,ASSQGRRPYGYT
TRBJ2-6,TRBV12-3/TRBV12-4,ASNQGGAPNVLT
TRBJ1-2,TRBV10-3,AISDSGDDIRGYT
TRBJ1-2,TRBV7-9,ASSLSYDDRGNYGYT
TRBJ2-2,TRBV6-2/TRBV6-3,ASRLGATGELF
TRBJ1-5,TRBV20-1,SARGKGAGVQPQH
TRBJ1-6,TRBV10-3,AKIRDCHTAYNSPLH
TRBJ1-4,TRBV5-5,ASSPGGAANEKLF
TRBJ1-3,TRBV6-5,ASGPTGTGAAGNTIY
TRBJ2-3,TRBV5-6,ASSLDRRADTQY
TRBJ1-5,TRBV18,ASSVDRHNQPQH
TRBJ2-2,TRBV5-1,ASSLNSGQWGPGELF
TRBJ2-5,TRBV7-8,ASSLALAGQETQY
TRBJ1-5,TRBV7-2,ASSLVSWGDGNQPQH
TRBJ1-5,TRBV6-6,ASGGASNQPQH
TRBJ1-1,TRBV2,ASSEQNMNTEAF
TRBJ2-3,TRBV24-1,ATGRSGGVADTQY
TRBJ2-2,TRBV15,ATSRQTGTETGEMF
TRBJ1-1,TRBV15,ATSLSRGRMSEAF
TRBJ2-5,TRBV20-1,SARTLSQETQY
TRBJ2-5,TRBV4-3,ASSQGRGRETQY
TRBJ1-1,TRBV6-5,ASSQYSMNTEAF